The source of this T cell receptor (beta chain) is a study of graft-versus-host responses after intestinal transplantation. Across the study: Anti-thymocyte globulin induction, then tacrolimus and steroids for around 3 years, went to all recipients.

Overall study results and limits: Graft-donor T cell macrochimerism coincided with high graft-versus-host to host-versus-graft clonal ratios in allografts. GvH clones detected in recipient marrow included some appearing first in ileum or blood.

Profiled with immunoSEQ multiplex PCR; TCRdb holds only in-frame clones, not every one. In the table there are 130,000 to 150,000 clones, approximately 91% of which are singletons. Worth noting for this clone: Its antigen remains unknown.

CDR3 size: 14 residues. V dropped 4 bases and J dropped 8; count of bases not matched to a gene: 7. In germline, CDR1 is SGDLS, CDR2 YYNGEE. Sequenced here: unstimulated CD4+ T cells sorted from spleen or lymph node cells, sampled before intestinal transplant. The clonotype originates from a human donor who received an intestinal transplant. J is TRBJ1-2 and V is TRBV9, with 11 bases matching TRBD1. The CDR3 DNA reads TGTGCCAGCAGCCCTAGGACAGGGGGCAAAGGCTACACCTTC. It is translated as CASSPRTGGKGYTF.